This T cell receptor (beta chain) is drawn from a study of technical replicates of blood from a few donors. This table comes from immunoSEQ multiplex PCR, and its TCRdb copy is limited to in-frame clones, with some not included. This sample has about 9,400 clones, with 91% found just once. Germline-derived CDR1 and CDR2 are SQVTM and ANQGSEA. The CDR3 extends over 12 amino acids. Deletions cut 7 bases from V and 3 bases from J, with 12 bases between. This clone is a singleton in its sample. Source material: PBMCs. The J gene is TRBJ2-5, the V gene TRBV29-1; TRBD2 is a possible D gene (6 bases). The clonotype was recovered from a human donor in good health. CDR3 sequence (DNA): TGCAGCGGATCTAGCGCCGAAGAGACCCAGTACTTC. Its protein is CSGSSAEETQYF.